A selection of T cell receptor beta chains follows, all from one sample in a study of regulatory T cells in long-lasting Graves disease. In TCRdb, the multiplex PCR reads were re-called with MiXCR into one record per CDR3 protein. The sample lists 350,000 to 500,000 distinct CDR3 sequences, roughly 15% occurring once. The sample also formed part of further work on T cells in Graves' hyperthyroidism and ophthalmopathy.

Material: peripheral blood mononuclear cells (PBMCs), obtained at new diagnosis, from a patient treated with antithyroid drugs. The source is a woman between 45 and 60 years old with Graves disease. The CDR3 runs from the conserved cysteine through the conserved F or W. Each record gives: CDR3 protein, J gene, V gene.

CDR3: CASSLMPTSGRYAYEQYF
J: TRBJ2-7
V: TRBV5-1

CDR3: CASSLDRPNTGELFF
J: TRBJ2-2
V: TRBV12-3/TRBV12-4

CDR3: CASRPITGPISYNEQFF
J: TRBJ2-1
V: TRBV27

CDR3: CASSPRADFQETQYF
J: TRBJ2-5
V: TRBV18

CDR3: CASSARDRSSYEQYF
J: TRBJ2-7
V: TRBV4-2

CDR3: CASSEMGAGNQPQHF
J: TRBJ1-5
V: TRBV2

CDR3: CSVVGGGCRTPYNEQFF
J: TRBJ2-1
V: TRBV29-1

CDR3: CASSFGTGSVEQYF
J: TRBJ2-7
V: TRBV5-1

CDR3: CASSQDTGGTEAFF
J: TRBJ1-1
V: TRBV4-1

CDR3: CSARDRWNPEAFF
J: TRBJ1-1
V: TRBV20-1